This T cell receptor beta chain derives from a study of blood T cell repertoires in COVID-19. Study-wide background: COVID-19 samples from acute and convalescent phases originated in the United States, Italy and Spain. Nucleic acid was either cDNA or gDNA, and it came from T cells, B-cell-depleted T cells, or PBMCs.

Sequenced by immunoSEQ multiplex PCR; TCRdb stores in-frame clones only, minus some. The repertoire holds about 270,000 clones, around 90% seen once, with 2.5% to 3% in the top ten. Participant reports of clinical history set cohort assignment. Recovery meant two consecutive negative NP/OP PCR tests, professional clearance, or resolved symptoms. Trimming stripped 2 bases from V and 7 bases from J, with 9 bases between. This CDR3 has 13 residues. The germline CDR1 and CDR2 sequences are LGHDT and YNNKEL (reference sequence). This TCR came from a woman between 45 and 65 years old who had recovered from COVID-19. The V and J genes are TRBV3-1 (or the pseudogene TRBV3-2) and TRBJ1-5; D perhaps matches TRBD1 (5 bases). Sequenced input: PBMCs or T cells enriched from blood (not recorded which). The CDR3, as DNA: TGTGCCAGCAGCCAATTCGGGGGGCAGCCCCAGCATTTT. It translates to CASSQFGGQPQHF.